This T cell receptor (beta chain) was sequenced for a study of blood T cell repertoires in COVID-19. CDR3 length equals 18 residues. Germline V gene lookup returns CDR1 SEHNR and CDR2 FQNEAQ (reference sequence). The V gene end was trimmed by 2 bases and the J gene end by 5 bases; junction bases not matched to a gene: 11. Original processing methods: Using reference gene primer amplification, nucleated cell counts were estimated. TCRdb's table, derived via immunoSEQ multiplex PCR, lists solely in-frame clones and lacks some. V and J calls plus clone size are reproduced from that table; the DNA served to infer D and trimming. The repertoire includes 200,000 to 250,000 clones, around 86% of them detected once, and 3.5% to 4.5% sits in the top ten.

Sequenced sample: peripheral blood. The receptor was isolated from a man between 50 and 59 years old with acute or convalescent COVID-19. The chain carries TRBV7-9 and TRBJ2-2; 10 bases match TRBD1. The CDR3 is CASSLRDRGLQGTGELFF. The CDR3 nucleotides are TGTGCCAGCAGCTTAAGGGACAGGGGCCTCCAGGGAACCGGGGAGCTGTTTTTT. Complete variable domain (other parts from reference TRBV7-9 and TRBJ2-2): DTGVSQNPRHKITKRGQNVTFRCDPISEHNRLYWYRQTLGQGPEFLTYFQNEAQLEKSRLLSDRFSAERPKGSFSTLEIQRTEQGDSAMYLCASSLRDRGLQGTGELFFGEGSRLTVL.